Listed below are T cell receptor beta chains from one sample, sequenced in a study of T-cell reconstitution after alpha-beta-depleted transplantation in children. TCRdb re-derived calls from the PCR reads in MiXCR, one entry per CDR3 protein. This table has some 830,000 distinct CDR3 sequences, around 15% appearing once. Sequenced here: PBMCs, mostly from graft donor cells, sampled 360 days after TCRalphabeta/CD19-depleted stem cell transplant. The receptors derive from a male patient between 10 and 17 years old who had a stem cell transplant for acute lymphoblastic leukemia, so the T cells may come from the graft donor. CDR3s include the opening cysteine and the closing phenylalanine or tryptophan. D genes are given only for firm matches. Where a row states a size, it is once, few, many or the class of an expanded clone; other rows omit it.

J gene,clone size,V gene,D gene,CDR3 DNA,CDR3 protein
TRBJ1-1,.,TRBV5-1,.,TGCGCCAGCGGTGGGCAAACCGGTAAAGCTTTCTTT,CASGGQTGKAFF
TRBJ1-5,.,TRBV7-9,.,TGTGCCAGCAGCTTATCAGGGGTTCATCAGCCCCAGCATTTT,CASSLSGVHQPQHF
TRBJ1-6,many,TRBV12-3/TRBV12-4,TRBD1,TGTGCCAGCAGTTGGACAGGGTATAATTCACCCCTCCACTTT,CASSWTGYNSPLHF
TRBJ1-2,.,TRBV15,TRBD1,TGTGCCACCAGCAGCCCCGGGACAGGTAGCTCCTATGGCTACACCTTC,CATSSPGTGSSYGYTF
TRBJ1-1,few,TRBV7-2,.,TGTGCCAGCAGCTTACCCCTCATAGGTCTCACTGAAGCTTTCTTT,CASSLPLIGLTEAFF
TRBJ2-3,.,TRBV5-6,.,TGTGCCAGCAGCCCCCCCGAGGATCGGGCGCAGTATTTT,CASSPPEDRAQYF
TRBJ2-2,.,TRBV15,.,TGTGCCACCAGCTTAGCTAGCGTAATCGGGGAGCTGTTTTTT,CATSLASVIGELFF
TRBJ2-7,few,TRBV11-2,TRBD2,TGTGCCAGCAGCTACAGCGGGGCTAGCGGGACCAACGAGCAGTACTTC,CASSYSGASGTNEQYF
TRBJ2-3,many,TRBV4-1,.,TGCGCCAGCAGCCAAGATCCGCACACAGATACGCAGTATTTT,CASSQDPHTDTQYF
TRBJ2-7,few,TRBV30,.,TGTGCCTGGAGTGTATTGGTAAGCGAGCAGTACTTC,CAWSVLVSEQYF
TRBJ2-1,few,TRBV19,.,TGTGCCAGTAGTCCCCAAAGATACGAGCAGTTCTTC,CASSPQRYEQFF
TRBJ2-3,few,TRBV20-1,.,TGCAGTGCTGAGAGCACCGCCCTGCGGACAGATACGCAGTATTTT,CSAESTALRTDTQYF
TRBJ2-7,.,TRBV28,.,TGTGCCAGCAGTTTTCTTGGCGACAGCACCTACGAGCAGTACTTC,CASSFLGDSTYEQYF
TRBJ1-3,.,TRBV19,.,TGTGCCAGTAGTATCAGAACGAGACGGATCGGAAACACCATATATTTT,CASSIRTRRIGNTIYF
TRBJ2-1,.,TRBV29-1,.,TGCAGCGTGGTCCCCGGGACTCGATTGAATGAGCAGTTCTTC,CSVVPGTRLNEQFF
TRBJ2-5,.,TRBV11-2,TRBD2,TGTGCCAGCAGCTTAAGGGCCGGGACTAGCGGGTTCCAAGAGACCCAGTACTTC,CASSLRAGTSGFQETQYF
TRBJ2-7,many,TRBV5-1,.,TGCGCCAGCAGCTTGGGGTTGATCTACGAGCAGTACTTC,CASSLGLIYEQYF
TRBJ2-1,few,TRBV11-1,TRBD2,TGTGCCAGCAGCTTTCGCCCAGCCCTAGCGGGAGATCTCAATGAGCAGTTCTTC,CASSFRPALAGDLNEQFF
TRBJ2-7,many,TRBV7-2,.,TGTGCCAGCAGCTTAGCCTTCCCTTCCAGCTCCTACGAGCAGTACTTC,CASSLAFPSSSYEQYF
TRBJ2-7,.,TRBV12-3/TRBV12-4,.,TGTGCCAGCAGTTTGATGACTCAATCCTCCTACGAGCAGTACTTC,CASSLMTQSSYEQYF
TRBJ1-2,.,TRBV3-1,.,TGTGCCAGCAGCCATCGACAGGCTCACTATGGCTACACCTTC,CASSHRQAHYGYTF
TRBJ2-1,few,TRBV7-8,TRBD2,TGTGCCAGCAGTGGTAGCGGGGACTCCTACTACAATGAGCAGTTCTTC,CASSGSGDSYYNEQFF
TRBJ1-6,.,TRBV29-1,TRBD1,TGCAGCGTGGGACAGGGGACGAATTCACCCCTCCACTTT,CSVGQGTNSPLHF
TRBJ2-7,few,TRBV3-1,.,TGTGCCAGCAGCCAAGAGGGCGGACCTATCGCCTACGAGCAGTACTTC,CASSQEGGPIAYEQYF
TRBJ2-3,once,TRBV5-1,TRBD2,TGCGCCAGCAGCGCCGGACTAGCGGGAGGTGGCACAGATACGCAGTATTTT,CASSAGLAGGGTDTQYF
TRBJ1-5,few,TRBV9,.,TGTGCCAGCAGCCCCGCCCCAGGAGCACAGCCCCAGCATTTT,CASSPAPGAQPQHF
TRBJ1-2,few,TRBV29-1,.,TGCAGCGTTGCACTGCAAGGGGGCTACACCTTC,CSVALQGGYTF